This TCR beta chain was documented in a study of OX40 agonist ivuxolimab in advanced cancers. General notes on the study: Ivuxolimab was a fully human IgG2 agonistic monoclonal antibody targeting the costimulatory receptor OX40 (CD134). In the dose-escalation cohort, approximately 83% of patients were male, and the mean age was roughly 60 years with a range of roughly 20 to 79. The paper reports the monotherapy dose-escalation portion (N = 52 patients) of the phase I ivuxolimab trial. Partial responses occurred in three dose-escalation patients, of whom one had hepatocellular carcinoma and two had cutaneous melanoma. The point of sequencing TCRbeta in the periphery was to test whether ivuxolimab changed TCR sequence diversity and drove clonal T-cell expansion. Prior anti-PD-1, anti-PD-L1 or anti-CTLA-4 therapy was permitted, and checkpoint inhibitors had been received by more than 35% of dose-escalation patients. Intravenous ivuxolimab was administered to patients every 2 weeks at six dose levels: 0.01, 0.1, 0.3, 1.5, 3 and 10 mg/kg. Of the approximately 50 dose-escalation patients, hepatocellular carcinoma was present in approximately 20, melanoma in around 15, renal cell carcinoma in 9 and head and neck cancer in 9.

With respect to this clone: What this receptor recognizes is not known. Base qualities are not at hand, and no much larger clone is one base apart.

The germline V end is reduced by 2 bases and the J end by 4 bases; junction bases left unmatched: 5. The germline V gene specifies SGHRS as CDR1 and YFSETQ as CDR2. Taken from cysteine to phenylalanine, the CDR3 has 15 residues. The DNA shown is the 45-base CDR3, in frame from base 1. For sequencing of the TCRbeta CDR3 region, genomic DNA was extracted from the sorted cells. The immunoSEQ Assay was used to sequence the TCRbeta CDR3 regions. TCRdb obtained this table from immuneACCESS and retained in-frame rearrangements with V and J assigned. These tables miss some clones; where compared with another copy, unresolved V genes account for less than half of the shortfall, and the remainder is unexplained. This sample lists tens of thousands of clones; approximately 90% were detected once. The ten most abundant clones make up just under 2% of the sample. Patients with a history of autoimmune disease or receiving systemic immunosuppression were excluded from the trial. Peripheral blood for TCR sequencing was collected from all dose cohorts at baseline, on cycle 4 day 1, and on cycle 7 day 1. The samples were drawn from a first-in-human, open-label, multicenter phase I dose-escalation trial of ivuxolimab. Adults with locally advanced or metastatic melanoma, renal cell, hepatocellular, or head and neck squamous cell carcinoma were enrolled in the trial. Before TCR sequencing, CD4+ T cells and CD8+ T cells were sorted from peripheral blood as separate populations.

The full study reports these points: In the 0.1-3.0 mg/kg groups, partial responders had among the lowest normalized peripheral clonal expansion, particularly in CD8+ T cells. The antigen specificity of the peripheral T cells that underwent clonal expansion was not determined. On average, CD8+ T cells showed more expanded clones than CD4+ T cells after ivuxolimab. At doses of 0.1 to 3.0 mg/kg, clonal expansion of both CD4+ and CD8+ T cells in blood was seen between baseline and week 6. Low levels of normalized T-cell clonal expansion were also shown by some nonresponding patients.

The V and J genes are TRBV5-1 and TRBJ1-1, with TRBD1 identical over 10 junction bases. The sequenced sample was CD4+ or CD8+ T cells sorted from blood, obtained in a trial of the OX40 agonist ivuxolimab. The TCR comes from an adult with an advanced solid tumor such as melanoma, head and neck, liver or kidney cancer. The encoded CDR3 is CASSFLGTGATEAFF. The nucleotide sequence reads as follows: TGCGCCAGCAGCTTCTTGGGGACAGGGGCCACTGAAGCTTTCTTT. Where the CDR3 stops, the reference TRBV5-1 and TRBJ1-1 genes take over; the full variable domain is KAGVTQTPRYLIKTRGQQVTLSCSPISGHRSVSWYQQTPGQGLQFLFEYFSETQRNKGNFPGRFSGRQFSNSRSEMNVSTLELGDSALYLCASSFLGTGATEAFFGQGTRLTVV.